The 9 T cell receptor beta chains presented below share a single source sample, sequenced in a study of control samples from healthy donors and cancer patients. The table came from immunoSEQ multiplex PCR; TCRdb's copy has only in-frame clones and leaves some out. The sample shows 110,000 to 150,000 clones, more than 85% of them seen only once. Input material: blood. These TCRs come from a woman in her thirties in good health.

As DNA, the CDR3 is TGTGCCAGCGGCCGAAATGAGCAGTTCTTC. Its translation is CASGRNEQFF. This chain connects TRBV7-2 to TRBJ2-1; D is unclear. This CDR3 is built from 10 residues. Trimming shortened V by 8 bases and J by 7 bases, and 6 bases separated the two germline ends. Looked up from germline, CDR1 is SGHTA and CDR2 is FQGNSA.

The CDR3 sequence is CASSSQRSDLTEAFF. In DNA form, the CDR3 reads TGTGCCAGCAGCTCCCAGCGGTCGGATCTCACTGAAGCTTTCTTT. The chain combines TRBV7-2 with TRBJ1-1; D gene unclear. The CDR3 consists of 15 residues. Looked up from germline, CDR1 is SGHTA and CDR2 is FQGNSA. The V gene lost 4 bases and the J gene lost 4 bases, with 16 bases spanning the gap.

This chain joins TRBV18 and TRBJ1-6; the D is unclear. The germline V gene has CDR1 KGHSH and CDR2 LQKENI. The CDR3 spans 14 residues. Trimming took 2 bases from V and 7 from J, leaving 9 bases between them. The CDR3 here is CASSPEVGNSPLHF. The CDR3 DNA follows: TGTGCCAGCTCACCAGAGGTCGGAAATTCACCCCTCCACTTT.

This chain joins TRBV10-3 and TRBJ2-2; 11 bases line up with TRBD1. V trimming: 4 bases; J trimming: 4 bases; junction bases outside the gene matches: 5. CDR1 and CDR2 (germline): ENHRY, SYGVKD. This CDR3 is 16 amino acids long. CDR3 sequence reads: CAISGDRGFSTGELFF. The CDR3 DNA reads TGTGCCATCAGTGGGGACAGGGGGTTTAGCACCGGGGAGCTGTTTTTT.

The chain combines TRBV5-5 with TRBJ2-7; D not resolved. Germline CDR1 is SGHKS and CDR2 is YYEKEE (reference sequence). The CDR3 has 13 amino acids. V was trimmed by 0 bases and J by 3 bases, leaving 7 bases between them. The CDR3 protein is CASSLAVNYEQYF. The CDR3 DNA sequence: TGTGCCAGCAGCTTGGCGGTAAACTACGAGCAGTACTTC.

The V call is TRBV6-5, the J call TRBJ1-6; possibly TRBD1 for D (5 bases). There are 14 residues in the CDR3. V was trimmed by 6 bases and J by 7 bases, leaving 13 bases between them. Germline CDR1 MNHEY, CDR2 SVGAGI. The CDR3 reads CASRIDRLNSPLHF. CDR3 bases: TGTGCCAGCAGAATTGACAGACTGAATTCACCCCTCCACTTT.

The chain is built from TRBV5-1 and TRBJ2-1; 7 bases agree with TRBD1. The junction had 9 bases not matched to a gene; V was cut back by 3 bases and J by 9 bases. The germline V gene has CDR1 SGHRS and CDR2 YFSETQ. This CDR3 has 14 amino acids. CDR3 sequence: CASSSRDRTSEQFF. In DNA form, the CDR3 reads TGCGCCAGCAGCTCCCGGGACAGAACTAGTGAGCAGTTCTTC.

Here the CDR3 DNA reads TGTGCCAGTAGTATAGGAGCGGATAGCACAGATACGCAGTATTTT. Encoded protein: CASSIGADSTDTQYF. The chain uses TRBV19 and TRBJ2-3; perhaps TRBD2 as D (5 bases). The CDR3 consists of 15 residues. V lost 1 base, J lost 0 bases, and 8 bases lay in between. Germline V gene data show CDR1 as LNHDA and CDR2 as SQIVND (reference sequence).

Here the CDR3 DNA reads TGTGCCCGCCCCCGAGGGGACCTCCCCAAAAACATTCAGTACTTC. This gives the protein CARPRGDLPKNIQYF. V gene TRBV5-3 combines with J gene TRBJ2-4; D tentatively reads TRBD1 or TRBD2 (5 bases each). TRBV5-3 is known as an ORF, though its function is uncertain. V shed 10 bases and J shed 2 bases, with 19 bases lying between them. The CDR3 runs 15 residues.